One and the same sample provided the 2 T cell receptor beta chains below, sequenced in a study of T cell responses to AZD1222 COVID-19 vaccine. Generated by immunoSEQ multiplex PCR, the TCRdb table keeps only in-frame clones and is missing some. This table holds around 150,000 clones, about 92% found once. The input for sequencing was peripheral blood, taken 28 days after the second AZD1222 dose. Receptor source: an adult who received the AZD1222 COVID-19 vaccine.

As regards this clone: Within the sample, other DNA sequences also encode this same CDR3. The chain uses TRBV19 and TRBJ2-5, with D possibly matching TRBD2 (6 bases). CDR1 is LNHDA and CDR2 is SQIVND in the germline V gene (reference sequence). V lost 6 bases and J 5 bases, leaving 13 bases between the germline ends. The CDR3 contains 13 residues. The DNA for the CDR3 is TGTGCCAGTAGGCAGGGAGGAGAGGAGACCCAGTACTTC. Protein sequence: CASRQGGEETQYF. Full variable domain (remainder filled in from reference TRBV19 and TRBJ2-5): DGGITQSPKYLFRKEGQNVTLSCEQNLNHDAMYWYRQDPGQGLRLIYYSQIVNDFQKGDIAEGYSVSREKKESFPLTVTSAQKNPTAFYLCASRQGGEETQYFGPGTRLLVL.

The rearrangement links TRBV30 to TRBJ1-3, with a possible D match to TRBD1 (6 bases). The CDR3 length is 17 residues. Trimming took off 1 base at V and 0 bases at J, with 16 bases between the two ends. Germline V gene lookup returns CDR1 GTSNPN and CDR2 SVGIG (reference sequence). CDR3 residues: CAWSAPSTGSSGNTIYF. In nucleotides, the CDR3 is TGTGCCTGGAGTGCCCCCTCCACAGGGAGCTCTGGAAACACCATATATTTT.